The source of this T cell receptor beta chain is a study of blood T cell repertoires in COVID-19. Whole-study context: The samples span acute and convalescent COVID-19 from the United States, Italy and Spain.

CDR1 and CDR2 (germline): LGHDT, YNNKEL (reference sequence). V lost 1 base and J lost 7, with 11 bases in between. The CDR3 consists of 13 residues. Authors' analysis steps: Amplification of reference gene primers provided the estimated nucleated cell counts. Using immunoSEQ multiplex PCR, the repertoire was profiled, and TCRdb retains in-frame clones only, with some absent. That table supplies the V and J calls and clone size; D and trimming were determined from the DNA. The data show 200,000 to 250,000 clones, about 87% seen once. People in the exposed group encountered a COVID-19 case within 2 weeks before entering the study.

The source is a woman in her 30s who had been exposed to COVID-19. Sequences were obtained from PBMCs or T cells enriched from blood (not recorded which). This chain uses TRBV3-1 (or the pseudogene TRBV3-2) with TRBJ2-7, with a possible D match to TRBD1 (6 bases). DNA of the CDR3: TGTGCCAGCAGCCAAGTGGGGGCGGGTGAGCAGTACTTC. This gives the protein CASSQVGAGEQYF.